One sample yielded the 14 T cell receptor beta chains listed below, sequenced in a study of CD8+CD57+ T cells in acquired aplastic anemia. Genomic DNA provided the template from which TCR beta VDJ and CDR3 profiles were obtained. TCRdb reprocessed the reads via MiXCR and lists one record per CDR3 protein. Of roughly 220,000 distinct CDR3 sequences detected, 65% appear once; the ten largest clones hold 58%. Selection for sequencing was limited to patients who had shown CD8+CD57+ cell expansion by flow cytometry. What was sequenced was sorted CD4+, CD8+, or CD8+CD57+ T cells (not recorded which) from PBMCs. Every receptor here comes from a human donor with aplastic anemia.

This clonotype has ten or more counts. V gene TRBV6-2 or TRBV6-3 combines with J gene TRBJ1-5; possible D gene TRBD1, 5 bases. Germline V CDR1 and CDR2: MNHEY, SVGEGT. The CDR3 length is 13 residues. V dropped 5 bases and J dropped 5 bases, with 10 bases sitting between them. DNA for the CDR3: TGTGCCAGCAGTCTCCAGGGCTATCAGCCCCAGCATTTT. Amino acid sequence: CASSLQGYQPQHF.

This clonotype was picked up a small number of times. The chain couples TRBV3-1 to TRBJ2-3, with unresolved D. The CDR3 runs to 17 residues. Between the trimmed V and J ends, which lost 0 bases and 2 bases, there was a span of 15 bases. Germline CDR1 reads LGHDT; CDR2 reads YNNKEL (reference sequence). The CDR3 DNA follows: TGTGCCAGCAGCCAAGATCCAACCTCCGGGTTCACAGATACGCAGTATTTT. This translates into CASSQDPTSGFTDTQYF.

Concerning this clonotype itself: Since no conserved phenylalanine or tryptophan closes the CDR3, a read error is the likely cause. The chain joins TRBV7-6 to TRBJ2-5; 10 nucleotides align to TRBD1. V gave up 4 bases and J gave up 4 bases; unmatched junction bases: 3. The CDR3 length is 14 residues. CDR1 is SGHVS and CDR2 is FNYEAQ in the germline V gene. CDR3 DNA sequence: TGTGCCAGCAGCTACCGGGACAGGGGAGAGACCCAGTACCTC. Amino acids: CASSYRDRGETQYL.

The chain links TRBV15 to TRBJ2-1; 12 bases line up with TRBD2. The germline V gene encodes CDR1 LNHNV and CDR2 YYDKDF (reference sequence). The CDR3 totals 16 residues. The ends lost 1 base at V and 8 bases at J; junction bases unmatched: 6. The CDR3: CATSRGTSGIGYEQFF. The CDR3 DNA is TGTGCCACCAGCAGAGGGACTAGCGGGATAGGGTATGAGCAGTTCTTC. The entire variable domain, with the rest obtained from reference TRBV15 and TRBJ2-1, is as follows: DAMVIQNPRYQVTQFGKPVTLSCSQTLNHNVMYWYQQKSSQAPKLLFHYYDKDFNNEADTPDNFQSRRPNTSFCFLDIRSPGLGDTAMYLCATSRGTSGIGYEQFFGPGTRLTVL.

This chain joins TRBV10-3 and TRBJ2-3, with D uncertain. Germline V CDR1 and CDR2: ENHRY, SYGVKD. Trimming took 0 bases from V and 0 from J, leaving 10 bases between them. This CDR3 has 16 residues. CDR3 region: CAISESASPSTDTQYF. The CDR3 bases are TGTGCCATCAGTGAGTCAGCTAGTCCGAGCACAGATACGCAGTATTTT.

This clonotype has just a few counts. This chain joins TRBV6-5 and TRBJ2-1; tentatively, D is TRBD1 or TRBD2 (5 bases each). The CDR3 runs 19 residues. Deletions cut 0 bases from V and 7 bases from J, with 25 bases between. Per the germline V gene, CDR1 is MNHEY and CDR2 is SVGAGI. CDR3 sequence (DNA): TGTGCCAGCAGTTACTCCTCCGCGGTCCTCGGGACGATAGAAAATGAGCAGTTCTTC. Its protein product is CASSYSSAVLGTIENEQFF.

The rearrangement joins TRBV19 to TRBJ2-7, with D unresolved. The V end was cut by 5 bases, the J end by 4 bases, with 18 bases between. CDR1 is LNHDA and CDR2 is SQIVND in the germline V gene (reference sequence). This CDR3 is 15 amino acids long. The CDR3: CASSPGLTSRYEQYF. DNA for the CDR3: TGTGCCAGTAGTCCCGGCCTCACGTCCAGATACGAGCAGTACTTC.

Comments on this clonotype: A read error may account for a junction end that differs from germline. CDR3 in amino acids: CSAQGSTDEKLFF. CDR3 sequence (DNA): TGCAGTGCCCAGGGTTCAACTGATGAAAAACTGTTTTTT. The rearrangement links TRBV20-1 to TRBJ1-4; D possibly corresponds to TRBD1 (5 bases). The CDR3 consists of 13 residues. The germline CDR1 and CDR2 sequences are DFQATT and SNEGSKA (reference sequence).

V gene TRBV20-1 combines with J gene TRBJ2-5, with 8 bases fitting TRBD1. The CDR3 loop spans 16 amino acids. Germline CDR1 is DFQATT and CDR2 is SNEGSKA (reference sequence). V lost 1 base, J lost 4 bases, and 11 bases stayed unmatched. CDR3 DNA sequence: TGCAGTGCTAGAGTTCACCGGGACAGGTGGAGAGAGACCCAGTACTTC. Protein product: CSARVHRDRWRETQYF.

This clonotype was detected a few times. The chain links TRBV4-2 to TRBJ2-7, with 9 bases that match TRBD2. V dropped 1 base and J dropped 0; count of bases not matched to a gene: 4. CDR3 length: 16 amino acids. CDR1 is LGHNA, CDR2 YNFKEQ, per germline. The CDR3 is CASSQGLAASSYEQYF. As DNA, the CDR3 is TGTGCCAGCAGCCAAGGACTAGCGGCAAGCTCCTACGAGCAGTACTTC.

CDR3 DNA: TGTGCCAGCAGTGTAGATGCAGGATCCCCCTATGGCTACACCTTC. Encoded protein: CASSVDAGSPYGYTF. The chain carries TRBV2 and TRBJ1-2; D unresolved. V was clipped by 4 bases and J by 4 bases, with 16 bases between them. CDR1 is SNHLY and CDR2 is FYNNEI in the germline V gene. The CDR3 is 15 amino acids.

The V and J genes are TRBV19 and TRBJ2-1, with 9 bases fitting TRBD1. J gave up 5 bases and V 5 bases, and 7 bases lay outside the gene matches. Germline assignment: CDR1 LNHDA and CDR2 SQIVND (reference sequence). The CDR3 totals 15 residues. CDR3 sequence: CASSLGQGRNNEQFF. The CDR3 bases are TGTGCCAGTAGTTTAGGACAGGGGCGTAACAATGAGCAGTTCTTC.

Comment on this clonotype: Here the CDR3 omits its conserved ending phenylalanine or tryptophan, so a read error is the likely source. Because the CDR3's place on the DNA is in doubt, the DNA is left out and the CDR3 is given as listed by TCRdb. The CDR3 is CASSLAGDPYEHHP. The V call is TRBV7-6, the J call TRBJ2-7; the D segment call TRBD1 is taken from the table without a DNA check. The germline V gene encodes CDR1 SGHVS and CDR2 FNYEAQ. The CDR3 length is 14 residues, termini included.

The gene calls are TRBV7-2 and TRBJ2-6; D remains unclear. CDR1 and CDR2 from the germline V gene are SGHTA and FQGNSA. The V end was cut by 5 bases, the J end by 0 bases, with 11 bases between. This CDR3 is built from 16 residues. DNA for the CDR3: TGTGCCAGCAGCCGCGTAGCCAGCTCTGGGGCCAACGTCCTGACTTTC. This translates into CASSRVASSGANVLTF.